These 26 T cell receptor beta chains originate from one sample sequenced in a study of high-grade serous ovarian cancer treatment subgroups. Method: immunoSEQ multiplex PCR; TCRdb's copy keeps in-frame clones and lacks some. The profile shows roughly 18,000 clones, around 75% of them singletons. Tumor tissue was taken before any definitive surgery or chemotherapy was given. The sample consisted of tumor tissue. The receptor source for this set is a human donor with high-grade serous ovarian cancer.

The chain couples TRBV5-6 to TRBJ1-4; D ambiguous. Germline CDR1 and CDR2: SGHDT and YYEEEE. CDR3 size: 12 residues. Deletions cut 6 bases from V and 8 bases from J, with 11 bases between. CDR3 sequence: CASNSNEEKLFF. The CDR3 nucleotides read TGTGCCAGCAACTCAAATGAGGAAAAACTGTTTTTT.

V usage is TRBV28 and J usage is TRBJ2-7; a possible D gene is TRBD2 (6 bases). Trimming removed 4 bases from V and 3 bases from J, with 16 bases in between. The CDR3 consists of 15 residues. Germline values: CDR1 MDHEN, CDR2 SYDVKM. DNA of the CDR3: TGTGCCAGCAGTTCCTACCTGTGGGGGGACTACGAGCAGTACTTC. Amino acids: CASSSYLWGDYEQYF.

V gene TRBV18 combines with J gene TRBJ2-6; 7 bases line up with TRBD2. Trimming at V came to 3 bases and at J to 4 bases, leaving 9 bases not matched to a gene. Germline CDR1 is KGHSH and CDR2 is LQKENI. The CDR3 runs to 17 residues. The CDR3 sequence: CASSPPGGLAGANVLTF. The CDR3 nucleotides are TGTGCCAGCTCACCTCCGGGGGGTTTGGCCGGGGCCAACGTCCTGACTTTC.

This CDR3 is CASSVYGGSSYNEQFF. CDR3 DNA sequence: TGTGCCAGCAGCGTATATGGGGGGTCGTCCTACAATGAGCAGTTCTTC. The chain combines TRBV9 with TRBJ2-1, with D possibly TRBD2 on 6 matching bases. Trimming took off 1 base at V and 1 base at J, with 12 bases between the two ends. The CDR3 sequence is 16 residues long. Germline V gene lookup returns CDR1 SGDLS and CDR2 YYNGEE.

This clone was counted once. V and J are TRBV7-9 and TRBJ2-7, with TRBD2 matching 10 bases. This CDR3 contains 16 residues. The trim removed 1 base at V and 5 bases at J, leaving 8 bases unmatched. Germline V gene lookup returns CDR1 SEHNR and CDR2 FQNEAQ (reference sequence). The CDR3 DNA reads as TGTGCCAGCAGCTTAGATTGGTCTAGCGGGAGTAACGAGCAGTACTTC. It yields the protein CASSLDWSSGSNEQYF.

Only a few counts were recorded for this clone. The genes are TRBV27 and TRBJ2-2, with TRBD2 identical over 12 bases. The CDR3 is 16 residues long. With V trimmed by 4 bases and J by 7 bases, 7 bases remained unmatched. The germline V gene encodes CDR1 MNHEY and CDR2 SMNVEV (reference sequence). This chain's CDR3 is CASSSLLAGGFGELFF. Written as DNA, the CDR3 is TGTGCCAGCAGTTCCTTACTAGCGGGAGGATTCGGGGAGCTGTTTTTT.

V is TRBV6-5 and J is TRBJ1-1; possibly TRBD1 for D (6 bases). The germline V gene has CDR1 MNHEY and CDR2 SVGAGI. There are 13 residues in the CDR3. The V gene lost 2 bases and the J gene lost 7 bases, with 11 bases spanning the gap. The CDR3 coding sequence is TGTGCCAGCAGTTACGGGGGGCGAGGTGAAGCTTTCTTT. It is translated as CASSYGGRGEAFF.

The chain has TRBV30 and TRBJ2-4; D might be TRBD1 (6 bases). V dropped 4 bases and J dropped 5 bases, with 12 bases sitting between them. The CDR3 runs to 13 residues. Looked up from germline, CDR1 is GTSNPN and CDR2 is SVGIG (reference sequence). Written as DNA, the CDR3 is TGTGCCTGGAATGTACAGGGCCAAAACATTCAGTACTTC. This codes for CAWNVQGQNIQYF.

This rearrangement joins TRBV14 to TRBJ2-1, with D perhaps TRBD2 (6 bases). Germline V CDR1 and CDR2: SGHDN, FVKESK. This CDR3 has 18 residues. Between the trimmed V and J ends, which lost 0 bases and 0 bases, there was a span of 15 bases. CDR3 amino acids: CASSQDYPSASSYNEQFF. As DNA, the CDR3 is TGTGCCAGCAGCCAAGATTATCCTAGCGCGAGCTCCTACAATGAGCAGTTCTTC.

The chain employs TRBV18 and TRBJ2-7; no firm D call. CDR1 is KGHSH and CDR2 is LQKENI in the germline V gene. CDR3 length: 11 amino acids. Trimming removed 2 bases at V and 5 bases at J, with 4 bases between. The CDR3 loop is CASSPSHEQYF. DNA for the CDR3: TGTGCCAGCTCACCAAGCCACGAGCAGTACTTC.

The CDR3 is CASSPGQGNQPQHF. CDR3 nucleotides: TGCGCCAGCAGCCCGGGACAGGGTAATCAGCCCCAGCATTTT. The J gene is TRBJ1-5, the V gene TRBV5-1; 9 bases line up with TRBD1. Looked up from germline, CDR1 is SGHRS and CDR2 is YFSETQ. The V and J ends lost 4 bases and 4 bases, in that order; junction bases with no gene match: 3. CDR3 length: 14 amino acids.

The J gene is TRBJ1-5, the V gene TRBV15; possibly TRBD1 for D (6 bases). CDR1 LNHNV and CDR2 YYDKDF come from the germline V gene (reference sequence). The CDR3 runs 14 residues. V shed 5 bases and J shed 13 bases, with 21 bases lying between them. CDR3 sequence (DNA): TGTGCCACCAGCGAGACAGGTGGGTTTCGGGCTCAGCATTTT. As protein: CATSETGGFRAQHF.

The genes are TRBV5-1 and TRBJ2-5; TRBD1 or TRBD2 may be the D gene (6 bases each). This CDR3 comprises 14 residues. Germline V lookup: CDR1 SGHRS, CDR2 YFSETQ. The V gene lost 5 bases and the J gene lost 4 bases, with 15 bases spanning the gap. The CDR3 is CASRPGGRGETQYF. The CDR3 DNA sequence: TGCGCCAGCAGGCCCGGGGGCCGTGGAGAGACCCAGTACTTC.

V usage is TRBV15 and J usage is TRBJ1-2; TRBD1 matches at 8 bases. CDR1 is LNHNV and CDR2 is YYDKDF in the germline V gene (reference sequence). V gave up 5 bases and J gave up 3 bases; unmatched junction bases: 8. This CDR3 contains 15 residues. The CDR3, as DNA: TGTGCCACCAGCTCCCCCGGGACAGGCCACTATGGCTACACCTTC. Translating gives CATSSPGTGHYGYTF. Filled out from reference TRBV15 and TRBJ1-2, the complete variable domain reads DAMVIQNPRYQVTQFGKPVTLSCSQTLNHNVMYWYQQKSSQAPKLLFHYYDKDFNNEADTPDNFQSRRPNTSFCFLDIRSPGLGDTAMYLCATSSPGTGHYGYTFGSGTRLTVV.

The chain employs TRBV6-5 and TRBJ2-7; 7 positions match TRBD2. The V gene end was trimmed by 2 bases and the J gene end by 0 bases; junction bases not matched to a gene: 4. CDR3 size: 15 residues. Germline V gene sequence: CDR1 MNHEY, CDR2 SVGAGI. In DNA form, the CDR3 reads TGTGCCAGCAGTTACGGGGCTAGCGGCTCCTACGAGCAGTACTTC. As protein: CASSYGASGSYEQYF.

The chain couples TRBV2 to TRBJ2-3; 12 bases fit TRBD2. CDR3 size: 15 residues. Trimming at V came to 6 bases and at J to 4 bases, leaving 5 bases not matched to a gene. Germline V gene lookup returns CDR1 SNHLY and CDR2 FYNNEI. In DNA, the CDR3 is TGTGCCAGCAGAGCTAGCGGGAGGGCCGCAGATACGCAGTATTTT. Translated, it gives CASRASGRAADTQYF.

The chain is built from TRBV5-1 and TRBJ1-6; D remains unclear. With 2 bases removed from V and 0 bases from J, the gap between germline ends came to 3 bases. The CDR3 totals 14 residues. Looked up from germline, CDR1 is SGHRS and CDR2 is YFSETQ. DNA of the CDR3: TGCGCCAGCAGCTTTTTCTCCTATAATTCACCCCTCCACTTT. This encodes CASSFFSYNSPLHF.

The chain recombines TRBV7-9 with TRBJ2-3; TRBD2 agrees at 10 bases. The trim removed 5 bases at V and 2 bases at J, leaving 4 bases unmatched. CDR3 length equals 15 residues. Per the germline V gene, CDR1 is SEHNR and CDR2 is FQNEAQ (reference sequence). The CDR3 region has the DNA TGTGCCAGCAGCCGACTAGCGGGTTACACAGATACGCAGTATTTT. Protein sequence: CASSRLAGYTDTQYF.

In nucleotides, the CDR3 is TGTGCCAGCATCCGGGACAGGGGGCTCTTAGAGCAGTTCTTC. Translated: CASIRDRGLLEQFF. The chain links TRBV6-1 to TRBJ2-1; TRBD1 aligns across 12 bases. CDR1 and CDR2 from the germline V gene are MNHNS and SASEGT. The CDR3 spans 14 residues. J lost 10 bases, V lost 7 bases, and 8 bases had no gene match.

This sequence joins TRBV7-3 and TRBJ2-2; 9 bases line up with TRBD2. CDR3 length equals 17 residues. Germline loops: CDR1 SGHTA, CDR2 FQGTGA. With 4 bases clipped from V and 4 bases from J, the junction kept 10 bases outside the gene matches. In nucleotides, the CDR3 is TGTGCCAGCAGCTCGACGGCGGGGGGGATTAGCACCGGGGAGCTGTTTTTT. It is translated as CASSSTAGGISTGELFF.

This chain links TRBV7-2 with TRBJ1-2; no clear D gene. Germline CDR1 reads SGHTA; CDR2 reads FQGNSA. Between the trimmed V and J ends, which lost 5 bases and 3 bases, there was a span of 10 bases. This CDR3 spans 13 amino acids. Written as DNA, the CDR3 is TGTGCCAGCAGCCTATCGACTTACTATGGCTACACCTTC. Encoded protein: CASSLSTYYGYTF.

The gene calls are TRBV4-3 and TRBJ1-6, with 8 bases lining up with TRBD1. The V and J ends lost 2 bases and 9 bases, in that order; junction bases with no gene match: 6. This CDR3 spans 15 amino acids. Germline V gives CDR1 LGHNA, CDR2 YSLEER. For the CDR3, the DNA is TGCGCCAGCAGCCAATCGCTCACAGGGGGTTCACCCCTCCACTTT. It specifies CASSQSLTGGSPLHF.

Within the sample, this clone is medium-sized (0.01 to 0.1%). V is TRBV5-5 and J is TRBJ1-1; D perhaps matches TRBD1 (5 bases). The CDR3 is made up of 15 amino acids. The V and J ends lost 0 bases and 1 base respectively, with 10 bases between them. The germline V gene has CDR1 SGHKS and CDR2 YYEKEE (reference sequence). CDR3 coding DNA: TGTGCCAGCAGCTTGGCGGGGGGAGCGAACACTGAAGCTTTCTTT. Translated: CASSLAGGANTEAFF.

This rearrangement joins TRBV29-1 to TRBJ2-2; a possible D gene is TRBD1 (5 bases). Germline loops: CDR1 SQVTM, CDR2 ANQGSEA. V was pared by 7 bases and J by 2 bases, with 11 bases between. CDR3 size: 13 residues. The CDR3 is CSAGQPNTGELFF. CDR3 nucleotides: TGCAGCGCTGGACAACCAAACACCGGGGAGCTGTTTTTT.

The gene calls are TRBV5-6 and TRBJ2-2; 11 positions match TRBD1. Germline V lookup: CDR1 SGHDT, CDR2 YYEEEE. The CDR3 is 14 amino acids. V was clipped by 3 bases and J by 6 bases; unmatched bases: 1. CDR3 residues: CASSWGQGAGELFF. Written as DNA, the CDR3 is TGTGCCAGCAGCTGGGGACAGGGGGCCGGGGAGCTGTTTTTT.

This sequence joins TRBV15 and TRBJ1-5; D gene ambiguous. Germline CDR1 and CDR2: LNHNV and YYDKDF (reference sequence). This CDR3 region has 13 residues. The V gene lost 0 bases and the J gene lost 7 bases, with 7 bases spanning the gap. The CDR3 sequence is CATSRELRQPQHF. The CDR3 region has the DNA TGTGCCACCAGCAGAGAACTGCGCCAGCCCCAGCATTTT.